Shown below are 32 T cell receptor beta chains from a single sample sequenced in a study of blood T cell repertoires in COVID-19. Here immunoSEQ multiplex PCR was the method, and the copy in TCRdb shows in-frame clones only, minus some. The sample includes over 200,000 clones, about nine tenths seen only once; the top ten take around 2.6%. The material sequenced was peripheral blood. All receptors derive from a person under 35 with COVID-19, enrolled during active disease.

The gene calls are TRBV27 and TRBJ1-4; D possibly corresponds to TRBD1 (6 bases). This CDR3 is built from 19 residues. Trimming removed 5 bases at V and 7 bases at J, with 29 bases between. Germline assignment: CDR1 MNHEY and CDR2 SMNVEV (reference sequence). This chain's CDR3 is CASSPKGGGLTPEGEKLFF. CDR3 coding DNA: TGTGCCAGCAGTCCAAAAGGGGGTGGGCTTACTCCTGAGGGTGAAAAACTGTTTTTT.

The V gene is TRBV27, the J gene TRBJ2-5; TRBD1 matches at 11 bases. Germline assignment: CDR1 MNHEY and CDR2 SMNVEV (reference sequence). The CDR3 length is 14 residues. The ends lost 5 bases at V and 5 bases at J; junction bases unmatched: 4. This CDR3 reads CASSLGTGGETQYF. The CDR3 region has the DNA TGTGCCAGCAGTCTTGGGACAGGGGGGGAGACCCAGTACTTC.

V and J are TRBV27 and TRBJ2-1; possibly TRBD2 for D (6 bases). This CDR3 has 13 residues. Trimming took 6 bases from V and 8 from J, leaving 14 bases between them. Germline values: CDR1 MNHEY, CDR2 SMNVEV (reference sequence). For the CDR3, the DNA is TGTGCCAGCAGACCCTCCGGAGGGGATGAGCAGTTCTTC. Translated: CASRPSGGDEQFF.

The chain combines TRBV2 with TRBJ1-1; 7 nucleotides line up with TRBD1. Germline CDR1 is SNHLY and CDR2 is FYNNEI. The CDR3 has 15 amino acids. V shed 5 bases and J 0 bases; nucleotides not matched to a gene: 6. CDR3: CASSRTGLMNTEAFF. CDR3 bases: TGTGCCAGCAGTCGGACAGGACTCATGAACACTGAAGCTTTCTTT.

The rearrangement uses TRBV10-3 and TRBJ1-2; a possible D gene is TRBD1 (6 bases). The V and J ends lost 4 bases and 3 bases respectively, with 12 bases between them. Germline CDR1 ENHRY, CDR2 SYGVKD. CDR3 length: 14 residues. CDR3 residues: CAISVQTGYYGYTF. The CDR3 nucleotides are TGTGCCATCAGTGTTCAGACAGGCTACTATGGCTACACCTTC.

This clone was counted a single time. The chain combines TRBV4-1 with TRBJ2-7, with 9 positions matching TRBD1. The CDR3 is made up of 15 amino acids. CDR1 MGHRA and CDR2 YSYEKL come from the germline V gene. The V and J ends lost 2 bases and 5 bases, in that order; junction bases with no gene match: 7. CDR3 nucleotide sequence: TGCGCCAGCAGCCAACCCAGGGACAGGGTCCACGAGCAGTACTTC. This sequence encodes CASSQPRDRVHEQYF.

This clone has ten or more counts. The chain combines TRBV4-3 with TRBJ2-6, with TRBD2 matching over 7 bases. The CDR3 sequence is 16 residues long. Unmatched junction bases numbered 1, after V lost 0 bases and J lost 2 bases. Germline assignment: CDR1 LGHNA and CDR2 YSLEER. This CDR3 is CASSQDRGAGANVLTF. CDR3 bases: TGCGCCAGCAGCCAAGATCGGGGGGCTGGGGCCAACGTCCTGACTTTC.

Points on this clone: Germline and junction disagree at one end, which may indicate a read error. The chain is built from TRBV5-1 and TRBJ2-7, with TRBD1 matching over 9 bases. CDR3 length equals 14 residues. Germline V gives CDR1 SGHRS, CDR2 YFSETQ. DNA of the CDR3: TGCGCCAGCAGTTTGGGACAGGGACCTGACGAGCAGTACTTC. It is translated as CASSLGQGPDEQYF.

Comments on this clone: Distinct nucleotide sequences in the sample also encode this CDR3. This chain links TRBV7-9 with TRBJ1-1; D perhaps matches TRBD1 (6 bases). V lost 0 bases, J lost 7 bases, and 9 bases lay in between. The CDR3 extends over 13 amino acids. CDR1 and CDR2 from the germline V gene are SEHNR and FQNEAQ (reference sequence). The CDR3 DNA follows: TGTGCCAGCAGCTTAGCACAGGGTCTTGAAGCTTTCTTT. Protein product: CASSLAQGLEAFF.

The rearrangement joins TRBV18 to TRBJ1-3; TRBD1 is a possible D gene (5 bases). Germline V gives CDR1 KGHSH, CDR2 LQKENI. Trimming shortened V by 1 base and J by 7 bases, and 20 bases separated the two germline ends. The CDR3 covers 17 residues. This CDR3 is CASSPRHPEAQGNTIYF. The CDR3 bases are TGTGCCAGCTCACCACGTCACCCGGAAGCTCAGGGTAACACCATATATTTT.

This chain links TRBV30 with TRBJ2-2; 8 bases line up with TRBD2. The junction had 8 bases not matched to a gene; V was cut back by 4 bases and J by 4 bases. CDR1 GTSNPN and CDR2 SVGIG come from the germline V gene (reference sequence). This CDR3 has 15 amino acids. The CDR3 nucleotides are TGTGCCTGGACCACTAGCGGAGGGGGCACCGGGGAGCTGTTTTTT. Amino acid sequence: CAWTTSGGGTGELFF.

J is TRBJ2-1 and V is TRBV19, with TRBD1 matching over 7 bases. V lost 5 bases to trimming and J lost 12 bases; unmatched junction nucleotides: 25. The germline gives CDR1 LNHDA, CDR2 SQIVND (reference sequence). CDR3 size: 18 residues. The CDR3 bases are TGTGCCAGTAGTCAAGGAAGACGCCGGGACAGAAGGGAGTCGGTGCAGTTCTTC. Its protein is CASSQGRRRDRRESVQFF.

This clone was recorded once. This chain joins TRBV5-6 and TRBJ1-1, with unresolved D. The V gene lost 3 bases and the J gene lost 10 bases, with 10 bases spanning the gap. This CDR3 region has 11 residues. CDR1 is SGHDT and CDR2 is YYEEEE in the germline V gene. The CDR3 DNA is TGTGCCAGCAGCTCCGTCGGGAGAGCTTTCTTT. Its translation: CASSSVGRAFF.

This sequence joins TRBV7-9 and TRBJ2-1, with 7 bases matching TRBD2. Germline CDR1 is SEHNR and CDR2 is FQNEAQ (reference sequence). This CDR3 is 17 amino acids long. The ends lost 3 bases at V and 2 bases at J; junction bases unmatched: 10. CDR3 in DNA: TGTGCCAGCAGCTTGACCCGGGCTAGCGGAACCTACAATGAGCAGTTCTTC. Its protein is CASSLTRASGTYNEQFF.

V usage is TRBV7-2 and J usage is TRBJ2-5; D call uncertain. Germline lookup yields CDR1 SGHTA and CDR2 FQGNSA. V was trimmed by 2 bases and J by 2 bases, leaving 15 bases between them. The CDR3 covers 16 residues. The CDR3 DNA reads as TGTGCCAGCAGCTTATTTTCGAGCGCGATACAAGAGACCCAGTACTTC. It yields the protein CASSLFSSAIQETQYF.

This clone was seen only once. The gene calls are TRBV7-6 and TRBJ2-3, with 7 bases matching TRBD2. CDR1 SGHVS and CDR2 FNYEAQ come from the germline V gene. The CDR3 runs to 19 residues. V was clipped by 4 bases and J by 0 bases; unmatched bases: 16. CDR3 nucleotide sequence: TGTGCCAGCAGCTACCCGTTAGCGGGTTTCACCCCTAGCACAGATACGCAGTATTTT. This gives the protein CASSYPLAGFTPSTDTQYF. The full variable domain, its missing parts supplied by reference TRBV7-6 and TRBJ2-3, is GAGVSQSPRYKVTKRGQDVALRCDPISGHVSLYWYRQALGQGPEFLTYFNYEAQQDKSGLPNDRFSAERPEGSISTLTIQRTEQRDSAMYRCASSYPLAGFTPSTDTQYFGPGTRLTVL.

This chain connects TRBV27 to TRBJ2-1; D is ambiguous. The CDR3 length is 17 residues. Germline values: CDR1 MNHEY, CDR2 SMNVEV (reference sequence). With 2 bases removed from V and 1 base from J, the gap between germline ends came to 15 bases. The CDR3 DNA is TGTGCCAGCAGTTTACGCCCCATAGTAATGTCCTACAATGAGCAGTTCTTC. This translates into CASSLRPIVMSYNEQFF.

This sequence joins TRBV18 and TRBJ2-5, with D perhaps matching TRBD1 (7 bases). The CDR3 consists of 14 residues. V was trimmed by 8 bases and J by 2 bases, leaving 15 bases between them. Germline V gene sequence: CDR1 KGHSH, CDR2 LQKENI. The CDR3 DNA sequence: TGTGCCAGCAGGGGGGACAGCACTCAAGAGACCCAGTACTTC. Its protein is CASRGDSTQETQYF.

This clone was detected once. The V gene is TRBV10-3, the J gene TRBJ2-5; D not resolved. The CDR3 consists of 13 residues. V was shortened by 7 bases and J by 4 bases, with 13 bases between the two germline ends. CDR1 is ENHRY and CDR2 is SYGVKD in the germline V gene. Here the CDR3 reads CAITARLTETQYF. The DNA of the CDR3 is TGTGCCATCACCGCTCGGTTAACAGAGACCCAGTACTTC.

The chain recombines TRBV7-8 with TRBJ2-1, with TRBD2 identical over 9 bases. CDR1 SGHVS and CDR2 FQNEAQ come from the germline V gene. V lost 2 bases, J lost 7 bases, and 9 bases stayed unmatched. The CDR3 consists of 16 residues. The CDR3 coding sequence is TGTGCCAGCAGCTTATTTTCTAGCGGGACGGGAAATGAGCAGTTCTTC. Amino acid sequence: CASSLFSSGTGNEQFF.

The rearrangement joins TRBV9 to TRBJ2-7; D is possibly TRBD1 (6 bases). Trimming left V 4 bases short and J 3 bases short, with 8 bases between. CDR1 is SGDLS and CDR2 is YYNGEE in the germline V gene. CDR3 length: 12 residues. CDR3 nucleotide sequence: TGTGCCAGCAGCTCACAGGGCTACGAGCAGTACTTC. It yields the protein CASSSQGYEQYF.

This rearrangement joins TRBV10-1 to TRBJ2-1; 7 bases fit TRBD1. Germline V lookup: CDR1 WNHNN, CDR2 SYGVQD (reference sequence). V dropped 6 bases and J dropped 3; count of bases not matched to a gene: 5. This CDR3 contains 14 residues. CDR3 protein: CASSRDRNYNEQFF. CDR3 nucleotides: TGCGCCAGCAGCCGGGACAGAAACTACAATGAGCAGTTCTTC.

V usage is TRBV30 and J usage is TRBJ2-1; TRBD2 agrees at 12 bases. From germline, CDR1 is GTSNPN and CDR2 SVGIG (reference sequence). The length of the CDR3 is 19 residues. V was clipped by 4 bases and J by 1 base; unmatched bases: 14. The CDR3 reads CAWNRGGLAGSGSYNEQFF. The DNA for the CDR3 is TGTGCCTGGAATCGGGGGGGACTAGCGGGCTCCGGATCCTACAATGAGCAGTTCTTC.

CDR3 sequence: CSVGAGMYYEQYF. In DNA, the CDR3 is TGCAGCGTTGGTGCGGGGATGTACTACGAGCAGTACTTC. The genes are TRBV29-1 and TRBJ2-7; a weak D match, TRBD2 (6 bases). The CDR3 consists of 13 residues. Germline-derived CDR1 and CDR2 are SQVTM and ANQGSEA. Trimming took 4 bases from V and 3 from J, leaving 13 bases between them.

The chain combines TRBV23-1 with TRBJ2-1, with D uncertain. TRBV23-1 qualifies as an ORF whose function is uncertain. The V and J ends lost 11 bases and 0 bases respectively, with 17 bases between them. The CDR3 is 15 amino acids. In nucleotides, the CDR3 is TGCGCCCACCCCCTTGAGTGTAGCTCCTACAATGAGCAGTTCTTC. Residues: CAHPLECSSYNEQFF.

This rearrangement joins TRBV7-9 to TRBJ2-2; 11 bases line up with TRBD2. With V trimmed by 2 bases and J by 4 bases, 3 bases remained unmatched. The germline CDR1 and CDR2 sequences are SEHNR and FQNEAQ (reference sequence). This CDR3 contains 16 residues. The CDR3 sequence is CASSLPSGRPTGELFF. CDR3 in DNA: TGTGCCAGCAGCTTACCTAGCGGGAGGCCCACCGGGGAGCTGTTTTTT. Filled out from reference TRBV7-9 and TRBJ2-2, the complete variable domain reads DTGVSQNPRHKITKRGQNVTFRCDPISEHNRLYWYRQTLGQGPEFLTYFQNEAQLEKSRLLSDRFSAERPKGSFSTLEIQRTEQGDSAMYLCASSLPSGRPTGELFFGEGSRLTVL.

The V gene is TRBV5-4, the J gene TRBJ2-2; a possible D gene is TRBD1 (6 bases). The CDR3 covers 14 residues. Deletions cut 4 bases from V and 2 bases from J, with 9 bases between. Germline V CDR1 and CDR2: SGHNT, YYREEE (reference sequence). The CDR3 loop is CASSNRVNTGELFF. CDR3 coding DNA: TGTGCCAGCAGCAACAGGGTAAACACCGGGGAGCTGTTTTTT.

J is TRBJ2-1 and V is TRBV27; 10 bases match TRBD2. V shed 5 bases and J 4 bases; nucleotides not matched to a gene: 8. This CDR3 has 16 residues. Germline lookup yields CDR1 MNHEY and CDR2 SMNVEV (reference sequence). CDR3 protein: CASSLRLAGAYNEQFF. CDR3 bases: TGTGCCAGCAGTCTAAGGCTAGCGGGAGCGTACAATGAGCAGTTCTTC.

V is TRBV2 and J is TRBJ1-2, with 9 nucleotides matching TRBD1. V shed 10 bases, J shed 6 bases, and the junction held 18 bases outside the gene matches. The CDR3 length is 16 residues. Germline CDR1 and CDR2: SNHLY and FYNNEI. In nucleotides, the CDR3 is TGTGCCACAAGAAGAGATCAGGGGGACAGGGTCCATGGCTACACCTTC. Amino acid sequence: CATRRDQGDRVHGYTF.

The CDR3 DNA reads as TGTGCCAGCAGGGTTGACAGCCTCCGCACCGGGGAGCTGTTTTTT. Translation: CASRVDSLRTGELFF. The V call is TRBV2, the J call TRBJ2-2; tentatively, D is TRBD1 (5 bases). In germline, CDR1 is SNHLY, CDR2 FYNNEI. V lost 6 bases to trimming and J lost 4 bases, with 15 bases between them. The CDR3 loop spans 15 amino acids.

This clone has only a few counts. The V gene is TRBV19, the J gene TRBJ1-1, with TRBD1 matching over 8 bases. The CDR3 is 16 residues long. Germline V CDR1 and CDR2: LNHDA, SQIVND (reference sequence). V shed 5 bases, J shed 5 bases, and the junction held 13 bases outside the gene matches. Here the CDR3 DNA reads TGTGCCAGTAGTCCCATCGCAGACAGGGGAGGGACTGAAGCTTTCTTT. As protein: CASSPIADRGGTEAFF. The full variable domain, rest sourced from reference TRBV19 and TRBJ1-1, is DGGITQSPKYLFRKEGQNVTLSCEQNLNHDAMYWYRQDPGQGLRLIYYSQIVNDFQKGDIAEGYSVSREKKESFPLTVTSAQKNPTAFYLCASSPIADRGGTEAFFGQGTRLTVV.

This chain connects TRBV27 to TRBJ1-4; TRBD1 agrees at 8 bases. The CDR3 length is 16 residues. V was pared by 3 bases and J by 7 bases, with 10 bases of the junction left unmatched. Germline CDR1 and CDR2: MNHEY and SMNVEV (reference sequence). The DNA of the CDR3 is TGTGCCAGCAGTTTTCTTTTGCCAGGGGGCGTTGAAAAACTGTTTTTT. Translated, it gives CASSFLLPGGVEKLFF.